This T cell receptor beta chain was profiled in a study of identical twins. Study conclusions and caveats: Beta out-of-frame sequences displayed a weaker excess of sharing between twins. Fewer insertions characterized abundant cord blood beta clonotypes, whereas memory repertoires showed none. Modeled out-of-frame TCR alpha sharing in monozygotic twins fell below observed levels.

This clonotype was detected ten times or more. What it binds is not known. cDNA molecules carried unique molecular identifiers, and template switching added a universal primer site. TCRdb used MiXCR to reprocess the 5' RACE reads, holding one entry per CDR3 protein. The sample records 1.5 million or so distinct CDR3 sequences, under 35% being singletons. Per germline, CDR1 SQVTM and CDR2 ANQGSEA. The CDR3 runs 14 residues. The V and J ends lost 6 bases and 0 bases respectively, with 12 bases between them. This TCR came from a newborn girl in good health. This chain connects TRBV29-1 to TRBJ2-4; D is possibly TRBD1 (6 bases). Source material: cord blood. The CDR3 loop reads CSVTTGLAKNIQYF. CDR3 coding DNA: TGCAGCGTCACGACAGGCTTAGCCAAAAACATTCAGTACTTC.